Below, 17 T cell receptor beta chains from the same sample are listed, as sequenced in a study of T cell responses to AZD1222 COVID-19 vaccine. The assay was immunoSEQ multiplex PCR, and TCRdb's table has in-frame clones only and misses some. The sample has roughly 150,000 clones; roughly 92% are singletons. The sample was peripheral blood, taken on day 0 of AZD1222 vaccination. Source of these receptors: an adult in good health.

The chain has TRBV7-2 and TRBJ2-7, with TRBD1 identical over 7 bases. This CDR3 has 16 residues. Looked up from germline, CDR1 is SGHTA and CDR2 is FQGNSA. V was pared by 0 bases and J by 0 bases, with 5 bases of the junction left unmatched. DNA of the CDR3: TGTGCCAGCAGCTTAGCGGGGACAGTCCCCTCCTACGAGCAGTACTTC. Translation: CASSLAGTVPSYEQYF.

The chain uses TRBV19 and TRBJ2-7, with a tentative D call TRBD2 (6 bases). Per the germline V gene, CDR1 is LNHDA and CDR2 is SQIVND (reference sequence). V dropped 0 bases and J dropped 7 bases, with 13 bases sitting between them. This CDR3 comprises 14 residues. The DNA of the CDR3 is TGTGCCAGTAGTATAGATTCTGCGGGAAGGGAGCAGTACTTC. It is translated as CASSIDSAGREQYF. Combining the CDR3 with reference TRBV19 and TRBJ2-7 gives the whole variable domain DGGITQSPKYLFRKEGQNVTLSCEQNLNHDAMYWYRQDPGQGLRLIYYSQIVNDFQKGDIAEGYSVSREKKESFPLTVTSAQKNPTAFYLCASSIDSAGREQYFGPGTRLTVT.

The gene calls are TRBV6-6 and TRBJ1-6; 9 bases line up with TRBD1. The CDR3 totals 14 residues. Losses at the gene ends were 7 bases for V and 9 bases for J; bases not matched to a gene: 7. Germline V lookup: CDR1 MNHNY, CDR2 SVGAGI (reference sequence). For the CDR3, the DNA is TGTGCCAGCATTTGGGACAGGGCCAGTTCACCCCTCCACTTT. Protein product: CASIWDRASSPLHF.

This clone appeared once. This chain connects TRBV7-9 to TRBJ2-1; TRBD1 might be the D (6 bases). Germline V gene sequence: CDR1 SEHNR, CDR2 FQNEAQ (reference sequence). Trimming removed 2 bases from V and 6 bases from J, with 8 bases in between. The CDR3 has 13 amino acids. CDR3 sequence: CASSLSGVNEQFF. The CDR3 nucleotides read TGTGCCAGCAGCTTATCAGGGGTCAATGAGCAGTTCTTC.

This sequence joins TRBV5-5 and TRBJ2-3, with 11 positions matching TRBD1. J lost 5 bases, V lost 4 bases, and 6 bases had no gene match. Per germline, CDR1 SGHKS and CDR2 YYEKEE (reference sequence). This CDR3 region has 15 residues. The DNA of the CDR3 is TGTGCCAGCAGCGTCGGACAGGGGGCTTTAGATACGCAGTATTTT. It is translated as CASSVGQGALDTQYF. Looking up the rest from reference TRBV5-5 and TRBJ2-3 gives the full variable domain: DAGVTQSPTHLIKTRGQQVTLRCSPISGHKSVSWYQQVLGQGPQFIFQYYEKEERGRGNFPDRFSARQFPNYSSELNVNALLLGDSALYLCASSVGQGALDTQYFGPGTRLTVL.

The CDR3 is CASSLDMVQTQYF. The CDR3 coding sequence is TGTGCCAGCAGTTTAGATATGGTTCAGACCCAGTACTTC. The chain joins TRBV27 to TRBJ2-5; no definite D call. This CDR3 is built from 13 residues. V was shortened by 2 bases and J by 6 bases, with 10 bases between the two germline ends. Germline values: CDR1 MNHEY, CDR2 SMNVEV (reference sequence).

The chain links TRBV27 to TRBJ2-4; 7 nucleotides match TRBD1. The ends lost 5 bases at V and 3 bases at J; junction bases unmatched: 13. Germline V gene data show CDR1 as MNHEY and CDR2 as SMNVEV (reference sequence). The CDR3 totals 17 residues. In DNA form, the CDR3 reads TGTGCCAGCAGTCCTCTCCGGGACAGAGAAGGCAAAAACATTCAGTACTTC. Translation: CASSPLRDREGKNIQYF.

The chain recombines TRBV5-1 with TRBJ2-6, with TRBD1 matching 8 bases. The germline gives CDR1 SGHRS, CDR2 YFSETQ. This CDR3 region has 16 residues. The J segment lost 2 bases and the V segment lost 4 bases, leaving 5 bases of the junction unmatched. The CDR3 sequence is CASSLQDRAGANVLTF. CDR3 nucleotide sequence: TGCGCCAGCAGCCTTCAGGACAGGGCTGGGGCCAACGTCCTGACTTTC. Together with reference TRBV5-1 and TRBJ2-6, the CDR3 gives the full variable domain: KAGVTQTPRYLIKTRGQQVTLSCSPISGHRSVSWYQQTPGQGLQFLFEYFSETQRNKGNFPGRFSGRQFSNSRSEMNVSTLELGDSALYLCASSLQDRAGANVLTFGAGSRLTVL.

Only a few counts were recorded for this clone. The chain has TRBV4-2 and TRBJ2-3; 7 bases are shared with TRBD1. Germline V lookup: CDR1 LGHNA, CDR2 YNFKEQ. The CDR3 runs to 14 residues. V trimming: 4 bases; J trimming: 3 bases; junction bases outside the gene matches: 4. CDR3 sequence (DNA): TGTGCCAGCAGCCTGCGACAGGGAACAGATACGCAGTATTTT. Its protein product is CASSLRQGTDTQYF.

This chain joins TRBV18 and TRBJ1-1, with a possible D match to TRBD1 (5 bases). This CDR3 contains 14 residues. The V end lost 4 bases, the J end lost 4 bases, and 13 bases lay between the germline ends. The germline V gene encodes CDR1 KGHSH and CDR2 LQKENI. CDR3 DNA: TGTGCCAGCTCACGGGAAATCGGGACCACTGAAGCTTTCTTT. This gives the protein CASSREIGTTEAFF.

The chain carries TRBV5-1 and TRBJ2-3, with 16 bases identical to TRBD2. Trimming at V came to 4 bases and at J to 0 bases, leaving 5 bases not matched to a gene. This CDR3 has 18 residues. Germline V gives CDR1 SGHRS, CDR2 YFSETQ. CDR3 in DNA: TGCGCCAGCAGCCCGGGACTAGCGGGAGGGATTAGCACAGATACGCAGTATTTT. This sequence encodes CASSPGLAGGISTDTQYF.

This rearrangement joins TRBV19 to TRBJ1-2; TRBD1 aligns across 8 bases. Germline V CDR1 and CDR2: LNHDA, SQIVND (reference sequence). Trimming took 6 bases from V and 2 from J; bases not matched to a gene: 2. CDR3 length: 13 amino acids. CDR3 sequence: CASRNRGNYGYTF. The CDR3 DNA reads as TGTGCCAGTAGGAACAGGGGGAACTATGGCTACACCTTC.

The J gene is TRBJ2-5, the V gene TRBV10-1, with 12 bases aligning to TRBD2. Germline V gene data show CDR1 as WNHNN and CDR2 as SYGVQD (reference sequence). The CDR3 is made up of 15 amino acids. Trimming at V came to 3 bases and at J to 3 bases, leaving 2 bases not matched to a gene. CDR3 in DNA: TGCGCCAGCAGTGACGGACTAGCGGGGAAAGAGACCCAGTACTTC. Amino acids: CASSDGLAGKETQYF.

DNA of the CDR3: TGTGCCAGCAGCCATCGGACAGGGGTTACCACTGAAGCTTTCTTT. This sequence encodes CASSHRTGVTTEAFF. The rearrangement joins TRBV27 to TRBJ1-1; 9 positions match TRBD1. The CDR3 covers 15 residues. The V segment lost 6 bases and the J segment 4 bases; nucleotides outside the gene matches: 9. Germline V gene lookup returns CDR1 MNHEY and CDR2 SMNVEV (reference sequence).

The CDR3 loop is CASSYLQNQETQYF. CDR3 coding DNA: TGTGCCAGCAGCTACCTACAGAACCAAGAGACCCAGTACTTC. The chain recombines TRBV5-5 with TRBJ2-5; D is unresolved. Trimming cost V 3 bases and J 0 bases, with 9 bases left between them. Germline CDR1 SGHKS, CDR2 YYEKEE (reference sequence). The CDR3 runs 14 residues.

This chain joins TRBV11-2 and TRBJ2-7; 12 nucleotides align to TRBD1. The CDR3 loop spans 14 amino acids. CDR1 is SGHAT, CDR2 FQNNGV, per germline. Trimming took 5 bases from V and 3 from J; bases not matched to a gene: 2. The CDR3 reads CASSGDRGRYEQYF. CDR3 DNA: TGTGCCAGCAGCGGGGACAGGGGGCGCTACGAGCAGTACTTC.

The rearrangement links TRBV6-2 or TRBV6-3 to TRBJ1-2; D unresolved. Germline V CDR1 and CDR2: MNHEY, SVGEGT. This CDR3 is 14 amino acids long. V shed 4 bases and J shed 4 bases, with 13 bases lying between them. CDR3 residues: CASSSTVVVYGYTF. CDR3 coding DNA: TGTGCCAGCAGTTCTACAGTAGTCGTCTATGGCTACACCTTC.